These T cell receptor beta chains were read from a single sample in a study of shared clonotypes between healthy human individuals. Libraries were prepared by immunoSEQ multiplex PCR; TCRdb keeps only in-frame clonotypes and omits some of them. The profile shows 450,000 to 600,000 clones, roughly 85% of them singletons. The sample was PBMCs. These receptors came from a woman in her thirties or forties in good health. Some clones in this sample may be carry-over from other donors' samples. CDR3s leave out the opening cysteine and the closing phenylalanine or tryptophan.

j_call: TRBJ2-4; v_call: TRBV4-1; cdr3_aa: AGKSLGTAKNIQY
j_call: TRBJ2-1; v_call: TRBV10-3; cdr3_aa: AISNPGLNEQF
j_call: TRBJ1-1; v_call: TRBV6-5; cdr3_aa: ASSYAGRGSSEAF
j_call: TRBJ2-2; v_call: TRBV2; cdr3_aa: ASSVSGHGELF
j_call: TRBJ2-2; v_call: TRBV28; cdr3_aa: ASSLAGGRTGELF
j_call: TRBJ2-5; v_call: TRBV4-1; cdr3_aa: ASSQPTSRETQY
j_call: TRBJ1-1; v_call: TRBV28; cdr3_aa: ASTITGNTEAF
j_call: TRBJ2-4; v_call: TRBV5-1; cdr3_aa: ASSLQGAGIQY
j_call: TRBJ2-2; v_call: TRBV6-6; cdr3_aa: ASSYGGQGSGGELF
j_call: TRBJ2-3; v_call: TRBV7-2; cdr3_aa: ASSREFSGAGTDTQY
j_call: TRBJ1-2; v_call: TRBV28; cdr3_aa: ANRPPPGQGILNYGYT
j_call: TRBJ1-1; v_call: TRBV9; cdr3_aa: ASSARVTGITEAF
j_call: TRBJ2-3; v_call: TRBV29-1; cdr3_aa: SVAGTGADTQY
j_call: TRBJ2-3; v_call: TRBV27; cdr3_aa: ASSLQRTGGRGDTQY
j_call: TRBJ2-3; v_call: TRBV29-1; cdr3_aa: SVARDIATDTQY
j_call: TRBJ1-5; v_call: TRBV27; cdr3_aa: ASSSPGGPQH
j_call: TRBJ2-7; v_call: TRBV5-4; cdr3_aa: ASSLGRYEQY